This T cell receptor (beta chain) was profiled in a study of T cell changes during pregnancy in multiple sclerosis. The method was immunoSEQ multiplex PCR; TCRdb's version includes in-frame clones alone and lacks a portion of them. Of 20,000 to 25,000 clones detected, approximately 90% appear once; the ten largest clones hold 0.55% to 0.8%. The germline gives CDR1 MNHNY, CDR2 SVGAGI (reference sequence). V was cut by 7 bases and J by 1 base, with 16 bases left in between. The CDR3 is made up of 15 amino acids. This sequence joins TRBV6-6 and TRBJ1-2; D ambiguous. The source was CD4+ T cells from peripheral blood mononuclear cells, collected in the third trimester of pregnancy. The clonotype originates from a female donor with multiple sclerosis, enrolled in a pregnancy study. The DNA of the CDR3 is TGTGCCAGCACTTTTGCGGCGTCTGTTAACTATGGCTACACCTTC. As protein: CASTFAASVNYGYTF.